Each of the 27 T cell receptor beta chains below was sequenced from the same sample in a study of blood T cell repertoires in COVID-19. The repertoire was sequenced with immunoSEQ multiplex PCR; TCRdb's copy has only in-frame clones and lacks some. Of about 130,000 clones in the sample, roughly 83% are singletons; the top ten hold about a sixth. Sequenced material: peripheral blood. The receptors derive from a woman aged 45-59 years with acute or convalescent COVID-19.

This clone was recorded only once. The V call is TRBV5-1, the J call TRBJ2-3; possibly TRBD1 for D (6 bases). In germline, CDR1 is SGHRS, CDR2 YFSETQ. The V gene lost 0 bases and the J gene lost 1 base, with 27 bases spanning the gap. This CDR3 contains 21 residues. DNA for the CDR3: TGCGCCAGCAGCTTGGGAGTGGAAAAATGGGACACCAAGGGGCGCACAGATACGCAGTATTTT. Its translation is CASSLGVEKWDTKGRTDTQYF.

The chain links TRBV12-5 to TRBJ1-1, with a weak D call TRBD1 (6 bases). Trimming took 6 bases from V and 0 from J, leaving 11 bases between them. The V gene's germline CDR1 is LGHNT and CDR2 FRNRAP. This CDR3 spans 14 amino acids. CDR3 sequence (DNA): TGTGCTAGTGGGGGGGACATTATGAACACTGAAGCTTTCTTT. Translated: CASGGDIMNTEAFF.

The V gene is TRBV10-3, the J gene TRBJ2-1; 15 nucleotides match TRBD2. V lost 10 bases to trimming and J lost 12 bases; unmatched junction nucleotides: 7. The CDR3 covers 13 residues. The V gene's germline CDR1 is ENHRY and CDR2 SYGVKD. CDR3 in amino acids: CATGLAGGIRQFF. The CDR3 DNA reads as TGTGCCACCGGACTAGCGGGGGGGATTAGGCAGTTCTTC.

V and J are TRBV6-1 and TRBJ1-5; maybe TRBD1 (6 bases). There are 15 residues in the CDR3. V lost 1 base and J 4 bases, leaving 11 bases between the germline ends. CDR1 MNHNS and CDR2 SASEGT come from the germline V gene. CDR3 protein: CASSEGDRINQPQHF. CDR3 bases: TGTGCCAGCAGTGAAGGTGACAGGATTAATCAGCCCCAGCATTTT.

This chain links TRBV20-1 with TRBJ2-1; 12 bases are a match to TRBD2. The CDR3 runs to 16 residues. Germline trimming cut 3 bases from V and 5 bases from J; bases unmatched to any gene: 8. The germline CDR1 and CDR2 sequences are DFQATT and SNEGSKA (reference sequence). The DNA of the CDR3 is TGCAGTGCTAGTTCCCCTCTAGCGGGGGGGCACAATGAGCAGTTCTTC. Amino acid sequence: CSASSPLAGGHNEQFF.

The CDR3 region has the DNA TGTGCCTGGAGTGTAAGGCGGGGGGCTGGGGTTAGTGGCTACACCTTC. It codes for CAWSVRRGAGVSGYTF. This rearrangement joins TRBV30 to TRBJ1-2; TRBD1 might be the D (6 bases). Germline CDR1 reads GTSNPN; CDR2 reads SVGIG (reference sequence). Trimming left V 0 bases short and J 7 bases short, with 21 bases between. The CDR3 runs 16 residues.

This clone was detected only a few times. V gene TRBV3-1 (or the pseudogene TRBV3-2) combines with J gene TRBJ2-1; 8 bases fit TRBD1. This CDR3 spans 16 amino acids. Germline assignment: CDR1 LGHDT and CDR2 YNNKEL (reference sequence). V dropped 5 bases and J dropped 9; count of bases not matched to a gene: 15. This CDR3 is CASSAAGQGRVGEQFF. CDR3 DNA: TGTGCCAGCAGCGCCGCAGGACAGGGCCGAGTCGGTGAGCAGTTCTTC.

This clone was observed a handful of times. This rearrangement joins TRBV6-1 to TRBJ1-6; 11 positions agree with TRBD1. The junction had 0 bases not matched to a gene; V was cut back by 1 base and J by 7 bases. There are 15 residues in the CDR3. Germline CDR1 MNHNS, CDR2 SASEGT. The CDR3 loop is CASSEGTGGNSPLHF. In DNA, the CDR3 is TGTGCCAGCAGTGAAGGGACAGGGGGCAATTCACCCCTCCACTTT.

This clone was recorded a few times. This rearrangement joins TRBV10-1 to TRBJ1-2; D ambiguous. Germline lookup yields CDR1 WNHNN and CDR2 SYGVQD (reference sequence). The CDR3 is 13 amino acids. V was clipped by 0 bases and J by 8 bases, with 10 bases between them. The CDR3 protein is CASSESRGGGYTF. The CDR3 region has the DNA TGCGCCAGCAGTGAGTCGAGAGGTGGGGGCTACACCTTC.

The chain employs TRBV19 and TRBJ1-2, with D possibly being TRBD1 (6 bases). There are 15 residues in the CDR3. V was cut by 5 bases and J by 2 bases, with 15 bases left in between. Per the germline V gene, CDR1 is LNHDA and CDR2 is SQIVND (reference sequence). The chain's CDR3 is CASSSTGTTNYGYTF. In DNA, the CDR3 is TGTGCCAGTAGTTCTACCGGGACAACAAACTATGGCTACACCTTC.

Comments on this clone: This sample also contains other DNA sequences that code for the same CDR3. This chain connects TRBV18 to TRBJ1-1, with a possible D match to TRBD1 (5 bases). Between the trimmed V and J ends, which lost 3 bases and 1 base, there was a span of 6 bases. CDR1 and CDR2 (germline): KGHSH, LQKENI. The CDR3 extends over 13 amino acids. The chain's CDR3 is CASSPQGNTEAFF. DNA of the CDR3: TGTGCCAGCTCACCCCAGGGGAACACTGAAGCTTTCTTT.

The V gene is TRBV9, the J gene TRBJ1-4, with D uncertain. This CDR3 spans 15 amino acids. Germline V gives CDR1 SGDLS, CDR2 YYNGEE. The germline V and J ends were trimmed by 3 bases and 7 bases, with 16 bases remaining between them. CDR3 protein: CASSEEFGSSEKLFF. The CDR3 bases are TGTGCCAGCAGCGAGGAATTTGGGTCTAGTGAAAAACTGTTTTTT.

The V gene is TRBV2, the J gene TRBJ1-2, with 8 bases lining up with TRBD1. This CDR3 has 13 amino acids. CDR1 SNHLY and CDR2 FYNNEI come from the germline V gene. Trimming at V came to 6 bases and at J to 6 bases, leaving 6 bases not matched to a gene. CDR3 amino acids: CASRAGQGNGYTF. CDR3 nucleotide sequence: TGTGCCAGCAGAGCCGGACAGGGTAATGGCTACACCTTC.

The V call is TRBV28, the J call TRBJ1-6; 9 bases fit TRBD1. Looked up from germline, CDR1 is MDHEN and CDR2 is SYDVKM. Germline trimming cut 6 bases from V and 5 bases from J; bases unmatched to any gene: 5. The CDR3 runs to 15 residues. The DNA for the CDR3 is TGTGCCAGCAGGGTGGGACAGGGAAATAATTCACCCCTCCACTTT. It is translated as CASRVGQGNNSPLHF.

This chain joins TRBV27 and TRBJ1-2; TRBD1 aligns across 9 bases. The CDR3 consists of 14 residues. V lost 2 bases and J lost 6; bases outside the gene matches: 4. Germline-derived CDR1 and CDR2 are MNHEY and SMNVEV (reference sequence). Here the CDR3 reads CASSLGQGMNGYTF. CDR3 sequence (DNA): TGTGCCAGCAGTTTAGGACAGGGGATGAATGGCTACACCTTC.

The V gene is TRBV2, the J gene TRBJ1-2; 7 bases line up with TRBD1. Germline assignment: CDR1 SNHLY and CDR2 FYNNEI. V trimming: 9 bases; J trimming: 7 bases; junction bases outside the gene matches: 14. The CDR3 extends over 14 amino acids. The CDR3 spells CARNQGERGIGYTF. The CDR3 nucleotides read TGTGCCAGAAACCAGGGGGAAAGGGGGATTGGCTACACCTTC.

The chain uses TRBV30 and TRBJ2-1, with 7 bases that match TRBD2. CDR3 length equals 15 residues. Germline V gives CDR1 GTSNPN, CDR2 SVGIG (reference sequence). V lost 0 bases, J lost 10 bases, and 12 bases stayed unmatched. The CDR3 spells CAWSVRLAFSGEQFF. DNA of the CDR3: TGTGCCTGGAGTGTACGACTAGCCTTTTCAGGGGAGCAGTTCTTC.

This rearrangement joins TRBV2 to TRBJ2-3; weak D call: TRBD1 (5 bases). The CDR3 runs to 14 residues. V was cut by 6 bases and J by 5 bases, with 15 bases left in between. Germline values: CDR1 SNHLY, CDR2 FYNNEI. The CDR3 DNA is TGTGCCAGCAGCCCAGGGAACCAAGGAGATACGCAGTATTTT. Translating gives CASSPGNQGDTQYF. Based on the CDR3 plus reference TRBV2 and TRBJ2-3, the full variable domain is EPEVTQTPSHQVTQMGQEVILRCVPISNHLYFYWYRQILGQKVEFLVSFYNNEISEKSEIFDDQFSVERPDGSNFTLKIRSTKLEDSAMYFCASSPGNQGDTQYFGPGTRLTVL.

The chain couples TRBV18 to TRBJ2-3; possible D gene TRBD2, 5 bases. CDR1 and CDR2 from the germline V gene are KGHSH and LQKENI. CDR3 length: 16 residues. The ends were cut back, 4 bases at V and 4 bases at J, with 18 bases in the middle. The CDR3 region is CASSQRGIGSSDTQYF. The DNA for the CDR3 is TGTGCCAGCTCACAAAGAGGGATAGGTAGTTCAGATACGCAGTATTTT.

This clone was detected once. The chain employs TRBV18 and TRBJ1-2; TRBD1 agrees at 10 bases. Germline-derived CDR1 and CDR2 are KGHSH and LQKENI. There are 14 residues in the CDR3. The V segment lost 5 bases and the J segment 5 bases; nucleotides outside the gene matches: 5. The CDR3 sequence: CASSTGTGVYGYTF. CDR3 coding DNA: TGTGCCAGCTCAACCGGGACAGGGGTTTATGGCTACACCTTC. Filled out from reference TRBV18 and TRBJ1-2, the complete variable domain reads NAGVMQNPRHLVRRRGQEARLRCSPMKGHSHVYWYRQLPEEGLKFMVYLQKENIIDESGMPKERFSAEFPKEGPSILRIQQVVRGDSAAYFCASSTGTGVYGYTFGSGTRLTVV.

The rearrangement joins TRBV5-1 to TRBJ1-4, with 7 bases fitting TRBD1. CDR1 is SGHRS and CDR2 is YFSETQ in the germline V gene. Germline trimming cut 6 bases from V and 3 bases from J; bases unmatched to any gene: 5. This CDR3 contains 14 residues. As DNA, the CDR3 is TGCGCCAGCACGGCCAGGGGGGCTAATGAAAAACTGTTTTTT. Translation: CASTARGANEKLFF.

This chain connects TRBV6-5 to TRBJ2-7, with D tentatively TRBD2 (5 bases). The CDR3 has 15 residues. Deletions cut 6 bases from V and 0 bases from J, with 15 bases between. CDR1 MNHEY and CDR2 SVGAGI come from the germline V gene. CDR3 bases: TGTGCCAGCAGACTCGATGAGGGCCCCTCCTACGAGCAGTACTTC. The encoded protein is CASRLDEGPSYEQYF.

The rearrangement links TRBV24-1 to TRBJ2-3; weak D call: TRBD2 (7 bases). Germline lookup yields CDR1 KGHDR and CDR2 SFDVKD. V lost 5 bases and J lost 0, with 14 bases in between. This CDR3 is 16 amino acids long. The CDR3 protein is CATSGNGGLSTDTQYF. The CDR3 DNA reads as TGTGCCACCAGTGGAAACGGGGGGCTAAGCACAGATACGCAGTATTTT.

This clone was observed a single time. The chain couples TRBV19 to TRBJ1-2; TRBD1 agrees at 10 bases. This CDR3 is built from 18 residues. V lost 2 bases to trimming and J lost 4 bases; unmatched junction nucleotides: 13. CDR1 and CDR2 (germline): LNHDA, SQIVND (reference sequence). The CDR3 is CASSIPDRGQSRGYGYTF. In DNA, the CDR3 is TGTGCCAGTAGTATACCCGACAGGGGGCAGTCAAGGGGCTATGGCTACACCTTC.

V is TRBV11-2 and J is TRBJ1-2; 7 nucleotides line up with TRBD1. V lost 5 bases and J lost 8; bases outside the gene matches: 14. CDR1 is SGHAT and CDR2 is FQNNGV in the germline V gene. The CDR3 loop spans 15 amino acids. The CDR3 nucleotides are TGTGCCAGCAGCCCCGCCGGACAGGCGGGAAAAGGCTACACCTTC. Translation gives CASSPAGQAGKGYTF. Combining the CDR3 with reference TRBV11-2 and TRBJ1-2 gives the whole variable domain EAGVAQSPRYKIIEKRQSVAFWCNPISGHATLYWYQQILGQGPKLLIQFQNNGVVDDSQLPKDRFSAERLKGVDSTLKIQPAKLEDSAVYLCASSPAGQAGKGYTFGSGTRLTVV.

This clone appeared once. The chain links TRBV2 to TRBJ1-3; D remains unclear. Trimming pared 8 bases from V and 0 bases from J, leaving 8 bases between. Germline loops: CDR1 SNHLY, CDR2 FYNNEI. This CDR3 is built from 13 residues. CDR3 bases: TGTGCCAGCTGGCCTAGCTCTGGAAACACCATATATTTT. This translates into CASWPSSGNTIYF. Full variable domain (outside the CDR3, taken from reference TRBV2 and TRBJ1-3): EPEVTQTPSHQVTQMGQEVILRCVPISNHLYFYWYRQILGQKVEFLVSFYNNEISEKSEIFDDQFSVERPDGSNFTLKIRSTKLEDSAMYFCASWPSSGNTIYFGEGSWLTVV.

This sequence joins TRBV19 and TRBJ2-2, with a weak D call TRBD2 (6 bases). Germline CDR1 LNHDA, CDR2 SQIVND (reference sequence). V was pared by 1 base and J by 7 bases, with 10 bases between. The CDR3 has 14 amino acids. The CDR3 DNA is TGTGCCAGTAGTATAGGGCGGGGTGACGGGGAGCTGTTTTTT. Encoded protein: CASSIGRGDGELFF. Looking up the rest from reference TRBV19 and TRBJ2-2 gives the full variable domain: DGGITQSPKYLFRKEGQNVTLSCEQNLNHDAMYWYRQDPGQGLRLIYYSQIVNDFQKGDIAEGYSVSREKKESFPLTVTSAQKNPTAFYLCASSIGRGDGELFFGEGSRLTVL.